This T cell receptor beta chain was captured by sequencing in a study of cytomegalovirus exposure and HLA in healthy donors. General observations from the study: The productive fraction for most TCR beta V segments was about 87% or about 30% in an earlier analysis. In vitro assays verified that a few CMV-associated chains recognized CMV antigens specifically. Sequencing likely caused a cluster of highly shared sequence variants.

With respect to this clone: The antigen is undetermined.

The junction had 4 bases not matched to a gene; V was cut back by 6 bases and J by 5 bases. The germline CDR1 and CDR2 sequences are MNHEY and SVGAGI. This CDR3 region has 13 residues. PCR primers comprised 60 Vbeta and 13 Jbeta primers. Source study methods: About 9.9 million of the about 80 million unique TCR beta chains counted in a later analysis were shared. Profiling relied on immunoSEQ multiplex PCR, and the TCRdb table lists in-frame clones only, not all of them. The DNA gave D and trimming, while V, J and clone size come from that table. Seen here are 150,000 to 200,000 clones, around 90% observed once, and the top ten hold 1.5% to 2%.

Material for sequencing was PBMCs. The sequence derives from a woman aged 18-30 years in good health and CMV-seronegative. The V and J genes are TRBV6-5 and TRBJ2-5; 9 nucleotides agree with TRBD1. CDR3 nucleotides: TGTGCCAGCAGGGGGACAGGGACGGAGACCCAGTACTTC. This encodes CASRGTGTETQYF.